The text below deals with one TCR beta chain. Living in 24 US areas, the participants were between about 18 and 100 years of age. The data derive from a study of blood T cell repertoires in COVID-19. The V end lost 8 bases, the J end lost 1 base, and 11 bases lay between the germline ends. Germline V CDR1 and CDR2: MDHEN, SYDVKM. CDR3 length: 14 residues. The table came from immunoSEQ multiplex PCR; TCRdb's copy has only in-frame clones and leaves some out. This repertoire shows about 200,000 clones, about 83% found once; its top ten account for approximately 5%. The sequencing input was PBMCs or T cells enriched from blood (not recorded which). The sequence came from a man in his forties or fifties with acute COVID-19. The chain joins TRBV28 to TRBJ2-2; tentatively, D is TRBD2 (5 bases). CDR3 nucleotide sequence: TGTGCCAGCCTTCCGGGATGGAACACCGGGGAGCTGTTTTTT. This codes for CASLPGWNTGELFF.